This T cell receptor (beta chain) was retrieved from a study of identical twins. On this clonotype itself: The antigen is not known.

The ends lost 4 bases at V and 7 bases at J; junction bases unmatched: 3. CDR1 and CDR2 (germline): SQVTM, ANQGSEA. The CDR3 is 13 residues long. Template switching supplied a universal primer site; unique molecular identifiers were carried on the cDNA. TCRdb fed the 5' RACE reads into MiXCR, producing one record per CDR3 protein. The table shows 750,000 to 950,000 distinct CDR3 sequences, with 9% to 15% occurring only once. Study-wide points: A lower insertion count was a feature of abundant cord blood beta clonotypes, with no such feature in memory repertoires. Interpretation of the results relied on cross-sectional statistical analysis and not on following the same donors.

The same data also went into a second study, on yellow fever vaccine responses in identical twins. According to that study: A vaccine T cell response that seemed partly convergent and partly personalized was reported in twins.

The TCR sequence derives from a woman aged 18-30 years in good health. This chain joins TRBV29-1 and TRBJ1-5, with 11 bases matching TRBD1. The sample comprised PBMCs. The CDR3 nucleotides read TGCAGCGTTGTCCGGGACAGGGGGCAGCCCCAGCATTTT. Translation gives CSVVRDRGQPQHF.